This T cell receptor beta chain emerged from a study of shared clonotypes between healthy human individuals. Findings of the study overall: Non-shared clonotypes displayed generation probabilities falling below those of clonotypes present in all four donors.

Details on this clone: Its antigen is undetermined.

Deep-level settings were used for running the assay. The method was immunoSEQ multiplex PCR; TCRdb's version includes in-frame clones alone and lacks a portion of them. In the table there are 2,500,000 or so clones, 90% to 95% of which are singletons. CDR3 length: 17 amino acids. The J segment lost 5 bases and the V segment lost 0 bases, leaving 7 bases of the junction unmatched. The germline gives CDR1 SGDLS, CDR2 YYNGEE. This rearrangement joins TRBV9 to TRBJ2-3; 12 bases agree with TRBD2. This receptor was identified in a man in his late teens or twenties in good health. Some clones in this sample may be carry-over from other donors' samples. Sample: naive CD4+ T cells from PBMCs. Specified subset: CD45RA+ positively selected. In DNA, the CDR3 is TGTGCCAGCAGCGTAGGGGCTAGCGGGAGGGCCATAGATACGCAGTATTTT. This gives the protein CASSVGASGRAIDTQYF.